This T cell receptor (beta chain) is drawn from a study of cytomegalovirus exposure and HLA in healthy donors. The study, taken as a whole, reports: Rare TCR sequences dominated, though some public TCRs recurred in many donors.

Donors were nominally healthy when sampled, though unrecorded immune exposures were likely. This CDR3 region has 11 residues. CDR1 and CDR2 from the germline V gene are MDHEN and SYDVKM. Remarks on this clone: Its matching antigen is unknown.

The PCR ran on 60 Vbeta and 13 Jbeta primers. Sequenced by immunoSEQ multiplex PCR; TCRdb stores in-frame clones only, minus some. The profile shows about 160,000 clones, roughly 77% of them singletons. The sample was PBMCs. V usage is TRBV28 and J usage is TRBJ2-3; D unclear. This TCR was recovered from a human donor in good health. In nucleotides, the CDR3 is TGTGGGTACGGGAGCACAGATACGCAGTATTTT. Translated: CGYGSTDTQYF. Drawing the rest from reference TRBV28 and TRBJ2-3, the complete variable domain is DVKVTQSSRYLVKRTGEKVFLECVQDMDHENMFWYRQDPGLGLRLIYFSYDVKMKEKGDIPEGYSVSREKKERFSLILESASTNQTSMYLCGYGSTDTQYFGPGTRLTVL.